Shown below are 29 T cell receptor beta chains from a single sample sequenced in a study of blood T cells in healthy people across ages. It was with a sample-barcoded 5' primer and a J-beta primer mix that a second PCR of roughly 7 to 12 cycles was run. TCRdb ran MiXCR on the 5' RACE reads and lists one entry per CDR3 protein. The sample contains roughly 1.6 million distinct CDR3 sequences, 30% to 35% of which appear only once. Sequencing was carried out using blood. Receptors were obtained from a woman in her 30s in good health.

CDR3 nucleotides: TGCGCCAGCAGCCAACCCAGACTAGCCCCTTACAATGAGCAGTTCTTC. Its protein product is CASSQPRLAPYNEQFF. The chain joins TRBV4-1 to TRBJ2-1, with 7 bases lining up with TRBD2. Looked up from germline, CDR1 is MGHRA and CDR2 is YSYEKL. The CDR3 length is 16 residues. Trimming took 2 bases from V and 4 from J; bases not matched to a gene: 8.

This clonotype has just a few counts. The chain links TRBV12-3 or TRBV12-4 to TRBJ1-6; D gene unclear. Trimming left V 1 base short and J 6 bases short, with 7 bases between. The CDR3 covers 14 residues. CDR3 sequence reads: CASSLVVGNSPLHF. The CDR3 coding sequence is TGTGCCAGCAGTTTAGTCGTCGGTAATTCACCCCTCCACTTT.

Remarks on this clonotype: A much larger clone lies a single base off, so this may be a read error. The J gene is TRBJ2-7, the V gene TRBV6-2 or TRBV6-3; 7 nucleotides match TRBD2. The CDR3 is 13 residues long. Trimming took 2 bases from V and 3 from J; bases not matched to a gene: 1. Germline values: CDR1 MNHEY, CDR2 SVGEGT. In nucleotides, the CDR3 is TGTGCCAGCAGTTACGGACTAGTCTACGAGCAGTACTTC. Its translation is CASSYGLVYEQYF.

The V call is TRBV10-3, the J call TRBJ2-1, with 10 bases that match TRBD2. In germline, CDR1 is ENHRY, CDR2 SYGVKD. The CDR3 has 13 amino acids. V dropped 10 bases and J dropped 10; count of bases not matched to a gene: 10. The CDR3 sequence: CATSGGFNDEQFF. CDR3 nucleotides: TGTGCCACTAGCGGGGGTTTTAACGACGAGCAGTTCTTC.

The CDR3 nucleotides are TGCGCCAGCAGCCAATCCGACTACACCGGGGAGCTGTTTTTT. Amino acid sequence: CASSQSDYTGELFF. The genes are TRBV4-1 and TRBJ2-2, with unresolved D. The germline V gene encodes CDR1 MGHRA and CDR2 YSYEKL. Trimming shortened V by 2 bases and J by 3 bases, and 7 bases separated the two germline ends. The CDR3 has 14 amino acids.

J is TRBJ1-1 and V is TRBV4-1, with D possibly TRBD1 on 6 matching bases. The CDR3 sequence is 14 residues long. The germline gives CDR1 MGHRA, CDR2 YSYEKL. Trimming took off 7 bases at V and 2 bases at J, with 14 bases between the two ends. CDR3 region: CASTLTGFNTEAFF. The CDR3 nucleotides read TGCGCCAGCACCTTGACAGGTTTTAACACTGAAGCTTTCTTT.

Notes on this clonotype: This may come from a read error, since a much larger clone is one base off. The CDR3 region is CASSRGLGPGGRNEQFF. Here the CDR3 DNA reads TGCGCCAGCAGCCGCGGATTGGGGCCAGGGGGGAGGAATGAGCAGTTCTTC. The chain carries TRBV5-1 and TRBJ2-1; tentative D call: TRBD1 (7 bases). This CDR3 has 17 residues. Germline V lookup: CDR1 SGHRS, CDR2 YFSETQ. The V gene lost 4 bases and the J gene lost 7 bases, with 24 bases spanning the gap.

The rearrangement joins TRBV2 to TRBJ1-6; weak D call: TRBD1 (5 bases). The CDR3 runs to 14 residues. V was pared by 3 bases and J by 12 bases, with 15 bases between. Per germline, CDR1 SNHLY and CDR2 FYNNEI. The chain's CDR3 is CASSEARDVGPLHF. The DNA for the CDR3 is TGTGCCAGCAGTGAGGCCAGGGACGTGGGACCCCTCCACTTT.

The chain employs TRBV28 and TRBJ2-5; 8 positions match TRBD1. The J segment lost 4 bases and the V segment lost 4 bases, leaving 8 bases of the junction unmatched. This CDR3 contains 15 residues. Germline CDR1 and CDR2: MDHEN and SYDVKM. The DNA for the CDR3 is TGTGCCAGCAGTTGGACAGGGAAGGAGCGAGAGACCCAGTACTTC. This translates into CASSWTGKERETQYF.

This clonotype was detected a few times. V is TRBV10-3 and J is TRBJ2-7; D uncertain. V gave up 5 bases and J gave up 0 bases, with 17 bases separating them. The CDR3 consists of 16 residues. Germline V lookup: CDR1 ENHRY, CDR2 SYGVKD. CDR3 protein: CAISPPPTINSYEQYF. CDR3 DNA: TGTGCCATCAGTCCTCCTCCGACAATAAACTCCTACGAGCAGTACTTC.

V is TRBV28 and J is TRBJ2-5, with 10 nucleotides matching TRBD2. Trimming took 3 bases from V and 8 from J; bases not matched to a gene: 12. The CDR3 covers 16 residues. CDR1 and CDR2 (germline): MDHEN, SYDVKM. The CDR3 here is CASSFATSGTGRTQYF. The CDR3 DNA reads as TGTGCCAGCAGTTTCGCAACTAGCGGGACTGGGAGAACCCAGTACTTC. Complete variable domain (other parts from reference TRBV28 and TRBJ2-5): DVKVTQSSRYLVKRTGEKVFLECVQDMDHENMFWYRQDPGLGLRLIYFSYDVKMKEKGDIPEGYSVSREKKERFSLILESASTNQTSMYLCASSFATSGTGRTQYFGPGTRLLVL.

CDR3 in DNA: TGCGCCAGCAGGGGGAACAGGGGGGGCTCCTACGAGCAGTACTTC. Translating gives CASRGNRGGSYEQYF. The chain is built from TRBV5-1 and TRBJ2-7; weak D call: TRBD1 (8 bases). Trimming removed 5 bases from V and 0 bases from J, with 15 bases in between. Per germline, CDR1 SGHRS and CDR2 YFSETQ. The CDR3 extends over 15 amino acids.

The V gene is TRBV20-1, the J gene TRBJ2-1, with 10 bases fitting TRBD2. There are 15 residues in the CDR3. J gave up 4 bases and V 6 bases, and 9 bases lay outside the gene matches. Germline V CDR1 and CDR2: DFQATT, SNEGSKA (reference sequence). In DNA form, the CDR3 reads TGCAGTGCGCCAGCGGGAGGGTTAATTTACAATGAGCAGTTCTTC. The encoded protein is CSAPAGGLIYNEQFF.

The chain couples TRBV30 to TRBJ2-7, with no clear D. Judging by the DNA end, TRBJ2-5 fits better; the J call may be wrong. This CDR3 is 14 amino acids long. Germline assignment: CDR1 GTSNPN and CDR2 SVGIG (reference sequence). In nucleotides, the CDR3 is TGTGCCTGGAGTGTAACCCATCGGCGCGGGACCCAGTACTTC. Translating gives CAWSVTHRRGTQYF.

This clonotype was counted a few times. The chain recombines TRBV3-1 with TRBJ1-1, with D perhaps matching TRBD1 (5 bases). The CDR3 extends over 11 amino acids. The V end lost 9 bases, the J end lost 9 bases, and 14 bases lay between the germline ends. Germline-derived CDR1 and CDR2 are LGHDT and YNNKEL (reference sequence). The CDR3 DNA follows: TGTGCCAGTCGGGACGCTGGTAAAGCTTTCTTT. It specifies CASRDAGKAFF.

This clonotype was found a few times. The chain combines TRBV7-3 with TRBJ2-7, with 13 bases aligning to TRBD2. The trim removed 5 bases at V and 8 bases at J, leaving 3 bases unmatched. The CDR3 has 13 residues. CDR1 and CDR2 (germline): SGHTA, FQGTGA. The CDR3 DNA is TGTGCCAGCAGCGGGACTAGCGGGACCAAGCAGTACTTC. Protein: CASSGTSGTKQYF.

This clonotype was counted many times. V gene TRBV10-3 combines with J gene TRBJ2-7, with D perhaps TRBD1 (5 bases). V shed 3 bases and J shed 0 bases, with 15 bases lying between them. The CDR3 totals 16 residues. In germline, CDR1 is ENHRY, CDR2 SYGVKD. The CDR3 sequence: CAISEVQGVHSYEQYF. The CDR3 nucleotides are TGTGCCATCAGTGAAGTTCAAGGGGTTCACTCCTACGAGCAGTACTTC.

The CDR3 coding sequence is TGTGCCAGCAGCCCCCGGTGGGGGGCACGGGATTCACCCCTCCACTTT. This sequence encodes CASSPRWGARDSPLHF. J is TRBJ1-6 and V is TRBV7-2; maybe TRBD1 (6 bases). V lost 5 bases, J lost 8 bases, and 19 bases lay in between. This CDR3 region has 16 residues. Germline loops: CDR1 SGHTA, CDR2 FQGNSA.

V gene TRBV4-1 combines with J gene TRBJ2-7; 11 bases are shared with TRBD2. Trimming removed 4 bases from V and 6 bases from J; junction bases left unmatched: 20. CDR3 size: 19 residues. CDR1 and CDR2 (germline): MGHRA, YSYEKL. The CDR3 protein is CASSPGSPPLAGVSGEQYF. The CDR3, as DNA: TGCGCCAGCAGCCCGGGCTCGCCACCACTAGCGGGGGTCTCCGGCGAGCAGTACTTC.

This clonotype has a count of ten or more. J is TRBJ2-7 and V is TRBV20-1; D gene unclear. Germline values: CDR1 DFQATT, CDR2 SNEGSKA (reference sequence). V lost 6 bases to trimming and J lost 2 bases, with 17 bases between them. This CDR3 contains 14 residues. The CDR3 loop is CSASDWHPPYEQYF. CDR3 coding DNA: TGCAGTGCGTCTGACTGGCACCCACCCTACGAGCAGTACTTC.

This clonotype was counted at least ten times. The rearrangement uses TRBV29-1 and TRBJ2-5, with D possibly TRBD2 on 7 matching bases. CDR3 size: 14 residues. From germline, CDR1 is SQVTM and CDR2 ANQGSEA. V lost 5 bases to trimming and J lost 2 bases, with 15 bases between them. CDR3: CSVWGGLRQETQYF. The CDR3 region has the DNA TGCAGCGTTTGGGGGGGGCTAAGGCAAGAGACCCAGTACTTC. Variable domain in full (rest from reference TRBV29-1 and TRBJ2-5): SAVISQKPSRDICQRGTSLTIQCQVDSQVTMMFWYRQQPGQSLTLIATANQGSEATYESGFVIDKFPISRPNLTFSTLTVSNMSPEDSSIYLCSVWGGLRQETQYFGPGTRLLVL.

Many counts were recorded for this clonotype. The chain links TRBV29-1 to TRBJ2-3, with D perhaps TRBD1 (5 bases). The CDR3 sequence is 15 residues long. Germline CDR1 is SQVTM and CDR2 is ANQGSEA. The V end lost 4 bases, the J end lost 2 bases, and 16 bases lay between the germline ends. CDR3 sequence: CSVATRKGDTDTQYF. CDR3 bases: TGCAGCGTTGCAACCCGGAAAGGGGACACAGATACGCAGTATTTT.

The rearrangement joins TRBV10-3 to TRBJ2-7; 9 positions agree with TRBD1. J gave up 1 base and V 7 bases, and 5 bases lay outside the gene matches. The CDR3 runs 14 residues. In germline, CDR1 is ENHRY, CDR2 SYGVKD. CDR3 nucleotide sequence: TGTGCCATCAATGGACAGGGGAGTTCCTACGAGCAGTACTTC. Its protein is CAINGQGSSYEQYF.

The V call is TRBV6-6, the J call TRBJ1-2; D gene ambiguous. V was shortened by 3 bases and J by 0 bases, with 8 bases between the two germline ends. This CDR3 contains 14 residues. Germline V gene lookup returns CDR1 MNHNY and CDR2 SVGAGI (reference sequence). CDR3 coding DNA: TGTGCCAGCAGTTATGACATTTCTAACTATGGCTACACCTTC. The encoded protein is CASSYDISNYGYTF.

The chain couples TRBV6-1 to TRBJ1-2, with D perhaps matching TRBD1 (6 bases). This CDR3 is built from 15 residues. Between the trimmed V and J ends, which lost 0 bases and 7 bases, there was a span of 15 bases. CDR1 and CDR2 (germline): MNHNS, SASEGT. The CDR3 DNA reads as TGTGCCAGCAGTGAAGCAACGGGGGCGCTTGGTGGCTACACCTTC. Translated: CASSEATGALGGYTF.

This chain connects TRBV12-3 or TRBV12-4 to TRBJ2-1; 10 nucleotides line up with TRBD2. Trimming at V came to 2 bases and at J to 9 bases, leaving 7 bases not matched to a gene. The CDR3 has 15 amino acids. The CDR3 reads CASSLMSSGSGEQFF. In nucleotides, the CDR3 is TGTGCCAGCAGTTTAATGTCTAGCGGGAGCGGTGAGCAGTTCTTC.

The chain carries TRBV10-3 and TRBJ1-3; tentatively, D is TRBD1 (5 bases). This CDR3 has 14 residues. V lost 6 bases, J lost 0 bases, and 9 bases lay in between. CDR1 is ENHRY and CDR2 is SYGVKD in the germline V gene. CDR3 in DNA: TGTGCCATCAGCATCGACAGCTCTGGAAACACCATATATTTT. Amino acids: CAISIDSSGNTIYF.

The chain joins TRBV5-1 to TRBJ2-1; D is uncertain. The V gene's germline CDR1 is SGHRS and CDR2 YFSETQ. Trimming left V 4 bases short and J 1 base short, with 12 bases between. The CDR3 runs to 15 residues. The CDR3: CASSQDFTSYNEQFF. Written as DNA, the CDR3 is TGCGCCAGCAGCCAAGACTTCACTTCCTACAATGAGCAGTTCTTC.

The CDR3 region is CAIGNLGYNEQFF. The CDR3 DNA reads as TGTGCCATTGGGAACCTGGGGTACAATGAGCAGTTCTTC. This sequence joins TRBV28 and TRBJ2-1; D call uncertain. The CDR3 sequence is 13 residues long. V shed 10 bases and J shed 4 bases, with 14 bases lying between them. Germline V gives CDR1 MDHEN, CDR2 SYDVKM.